Below, 15 T cell receptor beta chains from the same sample are listed, as sequenced in a study of cytomegalovirus exposure and HLA in healthy donors. 13 Jbeta primers and 60 Vbeta primers were used for the PCR. TCRdb's copy holds only in-frame clones and misses some; the assay was immunoSEQ multiplex PCR. Of 120,000 to 150,000 clones listed, roughly 76% are singletons. The sample was PBMCs. Receptor source: a female donor in good health and CMV-seronegative.

The rearrangement joins TRBV6-1 to TRBJ1-1, with D possibly being TRBD1 (6 bases). CDR3 length equals 15 residues. Germline V gene lookup returns CDR1 MNHNS and CDR2 SASEGT. Trimming cost V 3 bases and J 5 bases, with 16 bases left between them. As DNA, the CDR3 is TGTGCCAGCAGTGATGCTAGGGGGATGGGGACTGAAGCTTTCTTT. Protein product: CASSDARGMGTEAFF.

The chain is built from TRBV7-3 and TRBJ1-1; 7 bases line up with TRBD1. The CDR3 runs 19 residues. J lost 0 bases, V lost 2 bases, and 15 bases had no gene match. Germline loops: CDR1 SGHTA, CDR2 FQGTGA. This chain's CDR3 is CASSLGLPGRDSMNTEAFF. The CDR3 DNA reads as TGTGCCAGCAGCTTAGGACTCCCGGGTAGGGACAGTATGAACACTGAAGCTTTCTTT.

The chain is built from TRBV19 and TRBJ2-1, with 12 positions matching TRBD2. The CDR3 has 18 residues. V shed 4 bases and J 4 bases; nucleotides not matched to a gene: 11. Germline V gene data show CDR1 as LNHDA and CDR2 as SQIVND (reference sequence). This chain's CDR3 is CASSTPPGTSGWYNEQFF. As DNA, the CDR3 is TGTGCCAGTAGTACTCCTCCAGGGACTAGCGGGTGGTACAATGAGCAGTTCTTC.

This chain connects TRBV6-1 to TRBJ2-3; 8 bases map to TRBD1. The CDR3 sequence is 16 residues long. V trimming: 2 bases; J trimming: 4 bases; junction bases outside the gene matches: 8. Per germline, CDR1 MNHNS and CDR2 SASEGT. The chain's CDR3 is CASSETTGVGSDTQYF. Written as DNA, the CDR3 is TGTGCCAGCAGTGAAACGACAGGGGTTGGGTCAGATACGCAGTATTTT.

This clone was found once. Germline is not matched at one junction end, which may reflect a read error. J is TRBJ2-1 and V is TRBV30; D possibly corresponds to TRBD2 (6 bases). CDR1 is GTSNPN and CDR2 is SVGIG in the germline V gene (reference sequence). There are 12 residues in the CDR3. The CDR3 region is CAWAAGLNERFF. The CDR3 coding sequence is TGTGCCTGGGCAGCGGGTTTGAATGAGCGGTTCTTC.

The chain carries TRBV15 and TRBJ1-6; D unresolved. Germline CDR1 reads LNHNV; CDR2 reads YYDKDF (reference sequence). V was pared by 1 base and J by 0 bases, with 10 bases between. The CDR3 is 17 amino acids. The CDR3 nucleotides read TGTGCCACCAGCAGAGTGCGGGGAAGCTCCTATAATTCACCCCTCCACTTT. As protein: CATSRVRGSSYNSPLHF.

V usage is TRBV28 and J usage is TRBJ1-5; D is ambiguous. Germline CDR1 reads MDHEN; CDR2 reads SYDVKM. The V end lost 6 bases, the J end lost 4 bases, and 4 bases lay between the germline ends. This CDR3 spans 11 amino acids. The CDR3 DNA sequence: TGTGCCAGCAGCCATAATCAGCCCCAGCATTTT. Translating it yields CASSHNQPQHF.

The chain is built from TRBV10-3 and TRBJ1-2, with D uncertain. Trimming removed 8 bases at V and 2 bases at J, with 9 bases between. The CDR3 is 12 amino acids. Looked up from germline, CDR1 is ENHRY and CDR2 is SYGVKD. In DNA form, the CDR3 reads TGTGCCATCGGAGGGCAGAACTATGGCTACACCTTC. Translating it yields CAIGGQNYGYTF.

The genes are TRBV4-2 and TRBJ2-5; the D gene is possibly TRBD2 (6 bases). The V and J ends lost 0 bases and 2 bases respectively, with 13 bases between them. The CDR3 consists of 16 residues. Germline lookup yields CDR1 LGHNA and CDR2 YNFKEQ. CDR3 nucleotides: TGTGCCAGCAGCCAAGATCCGGGCCGGGGGCAAGAGACCCAGTACTTC. As protein: CASSQDPGRGQETQYF.

CDR3 coding DNA: TGCGCCAGCAGCCGATCTTCGGTCCAGCGGGGGGGCCGGAATGAGCAGTTCTTC. Its translation: CASSRSSVQRGGRNEQFF. V gene TRBV4-1 combines with J gene TRBJ2-1; TRBD2 matches 10 bases. V was clipped by 4 bases and J by 7 bases; unmatched bases: 16. The germline gives CDR1 MGHRA, CDR2 YSYEKL. The CDR3 is 18 residues long.

The chain links TRBV5-1 to TRBJ2-5; 8 nucleotides align to TRBD2. Germline loops: CDR1 SGHRS, CDR2 YFSETQ. The CDR3 is 16 residues long. V gave up 5 bases and J gave up 4 bases; unmatched junction bases: 13. This CDR3 is CASRTSVGGVGETQYF. The CDR3 nucleotides are TGCGCCAGCAGAACTTCCGTCGGGGGGGTAGGAGAGACCCAGTACTTC.

The rearrangement links TRBV5-6 to TRBJ2-2; TRBD1 matches 9 bases. Germline V CDR1 and CDR2: SGHDT, YYEEEE. Unmatched junction bases numbered 8, after V lost 4 bases and J lost 1 base. The CDR3 has 17 residues. The DNA for the CDR3 is TGTGCCAGCAGCAAGACAGGGGGGGTTCTGAACACCGGGGAGCTGTTTTTT. Translation gives CASSKTGGVLNTGELFF.

The chain uses TRBV9 and TRBJ2-7; 12 nucleotides agree with TRBD1. The CDR3 loop spans 16 amino acids. Germline CDR1 is SGDLS and CDR2 is YYNGEE. After removal of 3 bases from V and 5 bases from J, the junction contained 9 bases not matched to a gene. The CDR3 bases are TGTGCCAGCAGCGGTGGGGACAGGGGGCTTTCTGACGAGCAGTACTTC. It encodes CASSGGDRGLSDEQYF.

The chain couples TRBV6-4 to TRBJ2-1; 9 bases map to TRBD2. CDR1 is MRHNA, CDR2 SNTAGT, per germline. V shed 4 bases and J 9 bases; nucleotides not matched to a gene: 10. This CDR3 contains 15 residues. CDR3 coding DNA: TGTGCCAGCAGTGCCTTAGCGGGGGACTGGGGTGAGCAGTTCTTC. It specifies CASSALAGDWGEQFF.

V gene TRBV19 combines with J gene TRBJ2-3; 10 nucleotides line up with TRBD1. Germline CDR1 is LNHDA and CDR2 is SQIVND (reference sequence). Germline trimming cut 6 bases from V and 6 bases from J; bases unmatched to any gene: 6. This CDR3 is 14 amino acids long. CDR3 sequence reads: CASRQTGGRDTQYF. CDR3 sequence (DNA): TGTGCCAGTAGACAGACAGGGGGCCGGGATACGCAGTATTTT.